The 4 T cell receptor beta chains reported below all come from one sample, sequenced in a study of T cell responses to AZD1222 COVID-19 vaccine. The repertoire was sequenced with immunoSEQ multiplex PCR; TCRdb's copy has only in-frame clones and lacks some. The repertoire holds some 82,000 clones, with more than 80% as singletons. This specimen was peripheral blood, taken on day 0 of AZD1222 vaccination. These receptors were taken from an adult in good health.

Comments on this clone: Other DNA sequences in this sample translate to the same CDR3. The chain joins TRBV3-1 (or the pseudogene TRBV3-2) to TRBJ1-6; TRBD1 agrees at 7 bases. This CDR3 has 14 amino acids. The V segment lost 3 bases and the J segment 4 bases; nucleotides outside the gene matches: 0. Germline loops: CDR1 LGHDT, CDR2 YNNKEL (reference sequence). The CDR3, as DNA: TGTGCCAGCAGCCAGGGACAGTATAATTCACCCCTCCACTTT. This encodes CASSQGQYNSPLHF.

This clone was counted only a few times. The genes are TRBV5-4 and TRBJ1-1; D perhaps matches TRBD1 (5 bases). Germline V lookup: CDR1 SGHNT, CDR2 YYREEE (reference sequence). The CDR3 runs to 12 residues. Deletions cut 3 bases from V and 8 bases from J, with 11 bases between. CDR3 in amino acids: CASSSLQEEAFF. DNA for the CDR3: TGTGCCAGCAGCTCCCTACAGGAAGAAGCTTTCTTT.

The table lists this clone with a count of one. V and J are TRBV5-1 and TRBJ1-6, with D unclear. Germline CDR1 reads SGHRS; CDR2 reads YFSETQ. The CDR3 is 13 amino acids. V was clipped by 0 bases and J by 9 bases, with 7 bases between them. The CDR3 DNA reads as TGCGCCAGCAGCTTGGGTCCTGGTTCACCCCTCCACTTT. Its translation is CASSLGPGSPLHF. Full variable domain (rest looked up from reference TRBV5-1 and TRBJ1-6): KAGVTQTPRYLIKTRGQQVTLSCSPISGHRSVSWYQQTPGQGLQFLFEYFSETQRNKGNFPGRFSGRQFSNSRSEMNVSTLELGDSALYLCASSLGPGSPLHFGNGTRLTVT.

The V and J genes are TRBV6-5 and TRBJ1-4, with D maybe TRBD1 (6 bases). CDR3 length equals 14 residues. The V gene's germline CDR1 is MNHEY and CDR2 SVGAGI. CDR3: CAVGGAGVGEKLFF. DNA for the CDR3: TGTGCTGTCGGGGGGGCAGGGGTGGGTGAAAAACTGTTTTTT.